This T cell receptor (beta chain) came from a study of T cells in Graves' hyperthyroidism and ophthalmopathy. The PBMCs were taken from about 10 ml of fresh peripheral blood. Amplification of TCR beta CDR3 regions used RNA as the template. A first-round RT-PCR of the TCR CDR3 used the HTBI primer set. In TCRdb, the multiplex PCR reads were re-called with MiXCR into one record per CDR3 protein. The repertoire holds about 640,000 distinct CDR3 sequences, with roughly 20% as singletons. V was shortened by 2 bases and J by 6 bases, with 7 bases between the two germline ends. The length of the CDR3 is 11 residues. Germline values: CDR1 DFQATT, CDR2 SNEGSKA (reference sequence). This clonotype has more than one count but fewer than ten.

The TCR was taken from a man aged 25-40 years with Graves' ophthalmopathy. The J gene is TRBJ1-2, the V gene TRBV20-1, with D unresolved. The sample taken for sequencing was blood. In nucleotides, the CDR3 is TGCAGTGCTAGACCGGGGAATGGCTACACCTTC. Translated, it gives CSARPGNGYTF.